A single sample gave rise to the 32 T cell receptor beta chains below, sequenced in a study of blood T cell repertoires in COVID-19. This table comes from immunoSEQ multiplex PCR, and its TCRdb copy is limited to in-frame clones, with some not included. The sample yields fewer than 400,000 clones, around 84% seen once. The sample taken for sequencing was PBMCs or T cells enriched from blood (not recorded which). The receptors come from a man in his thirties or forties who had recovered from COVID-19.

This clone has a handful of counts. V and J are TRBV2 and TRBJ2-2; 8 bases are shared with TRBD1. V lost 5 bases and J lost 7; bases outside the gene matches: 9. The CDR3 spans 15 residues. From germline, CDR1 is SNHLY and CDR2 FYNNEI. CDR3 residues: CASSQDRVEYGELFF. The CDR3 DNA follows: TGTGCCAGCAGTCAGGACAGGGTCGAGTACGGGGAGCTGTTTTTT.

The V and J genes are TRBV27 and TRBJ2-1, with 8 bases identical to TRBD1. The germline gives CDR1 MNHEY, CDR2 SMNVEV (reference sequence). This CDR3 has 14 amino acids. V lost 2 bases, J lost 6 bases, and 3 bases stayed unmatched. Written as DNA, the CDR3 is TGTGCCAGCAGTTTACAGGGGGCGGGCAATGAGCAGTTCTTC. Its protein product is CASSLQGAGNEQFF.

The chain combines TRBV6-1 with TRBJ1-5, with D perhaps TRBD1 (5 bases). Germline V CDR1 and CDR2: MNHNS, SASEGT. There are 18 residues in the CDR3. The V and J ends lost 1 base and 2 bases respectively, with 18 bases between them. This chain's CDR3 is CASSEGRGRAYGNQPQHF. The CDR3 nucleotides read TGTGCCAGCAGTGAAGGGAGGGGTAGGGCATATGGCAATCAGCCCCAGCATTTT.

The J gene is TRBJ2-6, the V gene TRBV28, with D possibly matching TRBD1 (5 bases). CDR1 MDHEN and CDR2 SYDVKM come from the germline V gene. CDR3 length equals 18 residues. V was cut by 3 bases and J by 0 bases, with 15 bases left in between. The CDR3 DNA reads TGTGCCAGCAGTTTTAACAACAGGAAAGGCTCTGGGGCCAACGTCCTGACTTTC. Translating it yields CASSFNNRKGSGANVLTF.

This sequence joins TRBV7-9 and TRBJ2-1, with no clear D. CDR3 length equals 15 residues. V lost 0 bases to trimming and J lost 0 bases, with 6 bases between them. From germline, CDR1 is SEHNR and CDR2 FQNEAQ (reference sequence). The CDR3 region has the DNA TGTGCCAGCAGCTTAGCTCCGAGCTCCTACAATGAGCAGTTCTTC. Translation gives CASSLAPSSYNEQFF. Drawing the rest from reference TRBV7-9 and TRBJ2-1, the complete variable domain is DTGVSQNPRHKITKRGQNVTFRCDPISEHNRLYWYRQTLGQGPEFLTYFQNEAQLEKSRLLSDRFSAERPKGSFSTLEIQRTEQGDSAMYLCASSLAPSSYNEQFFGPGTRLTVL.

This clone was observed a single time. The CDR3 coding sequence is TGTGCCAGCAGCTTAGGCCGGGACAGGGGTCTTGATGAGCAGTTCTTC. Residues: CASSLGRDRGLDEQFF. The chain has TRBV11-2 and TRBJ2-1, with 10 bases that match TRBD1. This CDR3 comprises 16 residues. J gave up 8 bases and V 1 base, and 8 bases lay outside the gene matches. Germline V gene sequence: CDR1 SGHAT, CDR2 FQNNGV.

This chain joins TRBV19 and TRBJ1-2; 9 positions match TRBD1. V shed 6 bases and J 8 bases; nucleotides not matched to a gene: 13. Per the germline V gene, CDR1 is LNHDA and CDR2 is SQIVND (reference sequence). CDR3 length: 15 residues. The CDR3 DNA sequence: TGTGCCAGTAGCGACACGGACAGGGGAGGCTCCGGCTACACCTTC. Its translation is CASSDTDRGGSGYTF.

The chain uses TRBV19 and TRBJ1-5, with TRBD1 matching over 7 bases. The J segment lost 0 bases and the V segment lost 5 bases, leaving 13 bases of the junction unmatched. The V gene's germline CDR1 is LNHDA and CDR2 SQIVND (reference sequence). The CDR3 covers 18 residues. The CDR3 loop reads CASSVKPRDSYSNQPQHF. In DNA form, the CDR3 reads TGTGCCAGTAGTGTAAAGCCCCGGGACAGCTATAGCAATCAGCCCCAGCATTTT.

This clone was recorded a few times. The chain has TRBV7-2 and TRBJ2-3; maybe TRBD1 (5 bases). The CDR3 is 15 amino acids. CDR1 and CDR2 from the germline V gene are SGHTA and FQGNSA. Between the trimmed V and J ends, which lost 4 bases and 0 bases, there was a span of 11 bases. This chain's CDR3 is CASSSRQPSTDTQYF. CDR3 sequence (DNA): TGTGCCAGCAGCTCCCGACAGCCTAGCACAGATACGCAGTATTTT.

The gene calls are TRBV5-1 and TRBJ1-5; D is possibly TRBD1 (5 bases). This CDR3 has 11 amino acids. The V end was cut by 6 bases, the J end by 7 bases, with 8 bases between. The germline CDR1 and CDR2 sequences are SGHRS and YFSETQ. Here the CDR3 reads CASTGGQPQHF. The CDR3 DNA follows: TGCGCCAGCACCGGGGGACAGCCCCAGCATTTT.

The V gene is TRBV28, the J gene TRBJ1-1; a possible D gene is TRBD1 (6 bases). The V and J ends lost 4 bases and 0 bases respectively, with 9 bases between them. The CDR3 consists of 14 residues. Germline CDR1 and CDR2: MDHEN and SYDVKM. CDR3 bases: TGTGCCAGCAGTTCCGGACAGCTGAACACTGAAGCTTTCTTT. This gives the protein CASSSGQLNTEAFF.

J is TRBJ2-3 and V is TRBV4-1; TRBD2 aligns across 13 bases. The CDR3 length is 16 residues. CDR1 MGHRA and CDR2 YSYEKL come from the germline V gene. The trim removed 4 bases at V and 2 bases at J, leaving 3 bases unmatched. CDR3 region: CASSRLAGGYTDTQYF. The CDR3 nucleotides read TGCGCCAGCAGCCGACTAGCGGGGGGTTACACAGATACGCAGTATTTT.

The CDR3 nucleotides read TGTGCCAGCAGCTTGGGACAGGGGGCCTCCTACGAGCAGTACTTC. Encoded protein: CASSLGQGASYEQYF. The rearrangement links TRBV11-2 to TRBJ2-7, with 12 bases matching TRBD1. Trimming at V came to 3 bases and at J to 0 bases, leaving 0 bases not matched to a gene. The CDR3 runs to 15 residues. From germline, CDR1 is SGHAT and CDR2 FQNNGV.

CDR3 loop: CASSLGRREGVDTQYF. The CDR3 DNA is TGTGCCAGCAGCTTGGGAAGGCGGGAGGGCGTGGATACGCAGTATTTT. The rearrangement uses TRBV5-4 and TRBJ2-3; 9 nucleotides align to TRBD2. Germline V CDR1 and CDR2: SGHNT, YYREEE (reference sequence). Trimming at V came to 0 bases and at J to 6 bases, leaving 8 bases not matched to a gene. CDR3 size: 16 residues.

This chain connects TRBV7-2 to TRBJ2-7; TRBD2 aligns across 11 bases. This CDR3 is 16 amino acids long. Losses at the gene ends were 5 bases for V and 1 base for J; bases not matched to a gene: 7. Germline V gene sequence: CDR1 SGHTA, CDR2 FQGNSA. CDR3 residues: CASSRNSGGASYEQYF. The CDR3 DNA follows: TGTGCCAGCAGCCGTAATAGCGGGGGGGCGTCCTACGAGCAGTACTTC.

The rearrangement joins TRBV9 to TRBJ2-2; D is undetermined. Per the germline V gene, CDR1 is SGDLS and CDR2 is YYNGEE. The CDR3 runs to 15 residues. V shed 2 bases and J shed 6 bases, with 14 bases lying between them. CDR3 sequence: CASSVGRLSSGELFF. The CDR3 DNA reads TGTGCCAGCAGCGTCGGCAGGCTCTCCTCCGGGGAGCTGTTTTTT.

The rearrangement uses TRBV27 and TRBJ2-3; 9 nucleotides line up with TRBD2. V trimming: 2 bases; J trimming: 6 bases; junction bases outside the gene matches: 9. There are 16 residues in the CDR3. Per the germline V gene, CDR1 is MNHEY and CDR2 is SMNVEV (reference sequence). The CDR3 spells CASSLLSGSLSDTQYF. DNA for the CDR3: TGTGCCAGCAGTTTACTTAGCGGGAGTCTGTCGGATACGCAGTATTTT.

The chain joins TRBV2 to TRBJ1-6, with D uncertain. Between the trimmed V and J ends, which lost 8 bases and 7 bases, there was a span of 12 bases. The CDR3 is made up of 13 amino acids. Germline assignment: CDR1 SNHLY and CDR2 FYNNEI. The CDR3 DNA sequence: TGTGCCAGCCTGGGCCCGGGGAATTCACCCCTCCACTTT. Translation gives CASLGPGNSPLHF.

The genes are TRBV24-1 and TRBJ1-2; 8 bases align to TRBD1. Germline V gene data show CDR1 as KGHDR and CDR2 as SFDVKD. V was pared by 10 bases and J by 3 bases, with 3 bases of the junction left unmatched. The CDR3 is made up of 12 amino acids. The CDR3 region has the DNA TGTGCCACAGAGGACAGGGACTATGGCTACACCTTC. Its protein is CATEDRDYGYTF.

V gene TRBV5-6 combines with J gene TRBJ2-7; D unclear. This CDR3 contains 14 residues. V was trimmed by 0 bases and J by 2 bases, leaving 9 bases between them. The germline CDR1 and CDR2 sequences are SGHDT and YYEEEE. The CDR3 spells CASSLVQFTYEQYF. Written as DNA, the CDR3 is TGTGCCAGCAGCTTGGTACAGTTCACCTACGAGCAGTACTTC.

The J gene is TRBJ2-5, the V gene TRBV9; tentatively, D is TRBD1 (6 bases). CDR3 size: 15 residues. The V gene lost 4 bases and the J gene lost 4 bases, with 17 bases spanning the gap. Germline CDR1 reads SGDLS; CDR2 reads YYNGEE. Here the CDR3 reads CASSISPQGRETQYF. CDR3 nucleotide sequence: TGTGCCAGCAGCATCAGCCCCCAGGGGCGAGAGACCCAGTACTTC.

The rearrangement links TRBV7-9 to TRBJ2-3, with TRBD2 matching 9 bases. V gave up 1 base and J gave up 4 bases; unmatched junction bases: 3. The CDR3 is 15 residues long. Germline V gene sequence: CDR1 SEHNR, CDR2 FQNEAQ (reference sequence). The CDR3 nucleotides are TGTGCCAGCAGCTTAGTGGTAGCGGGAGCAGATACGCAGTATTTT. Protein product: CASSLVVAGADTQYF.

CDR3 DNA: TGCAGCGAAATGTCCGGGAGGCAGTATTTT. It yields the protein CSEMSGRQYF. The chain links TRBV29-1 to TRBJ2-3; TRBD2 is a possible D gene (6 bases). Germline V gene data show CDR1 as SQVTM and CDR2 as ANQGSEA. CDR3 length: 10 residues. The ends were cut back, 7 bases at V and 11 bases at J, with 13 bases in the middle.

This rearrangement joins TRBV7-9 to TRBJ1-2; D gene uncertain. V lost 1 base and J lost 1, with 13 bases in between. The germline V gene has CDR1 SEHNR and CDR2 FQNEAQ (reference sequence). The CDR3 sequence is 16 residues long. This chain's CDR3 is CASSLDSTSLNYGYTF. The CDR3 nucleotides are TGTGCCAGCAGCTTAGATTCAACTTCCCTTAACTATGGCTACACCTTC.

The chain recombines TRBV28 with TRBJ1-3; 7 bases line up with TRBD1. This CDR3 has 15 residues. V was clipped by 6 bases and J by 1 base; unmatched bases: 6. CDR1 and CDR2 from the germline V gene are MDHEN and SYDVKM. The CDR3 DNA sequence: TGTGCCAGCAGCCCCGACAGGGTATCTGGAAACACCATATATTTT. Translating gives CASSPDRVSGNTIYF. The full variable domain, with the rest looked up from reference TRBV28 and TRBJ1-3, is DVKVTQSSRYLVKRTGEKVFLECVQDMDHENMFWYRQDPGLGLRLIYFSYDVKMKEKGDIPEGYSVSREKKERFSLILESASTNQTSMYLCASSPDRVSGNTIYFGEGSWLTVV.

The rearrangement joins TRBV3-1 (or the pseudogene TRBV3-2) to TRBJ2-3, with 8 bases identical to TRBD2. The CDR3 has 15 residues. The V segment lost 4 bases and the J segment 5 bases; nucleotides outside the gene matches: 8. Germline CDR1 LGHDT, CDR2 YNNKEL (reference sequence). DNA for the CDR3: TGTGCCAGCAGCCGCCTCCCGCTAGCGGGAGATACGCAGTATTTT. Translated: CASSRLPLAGDTQYF.

This clone was detected only once. The chain carries TRBV6-2 or TRBV6-3 and TRBJ1-2; D possibly corresponds to TRBD1 (5 bases). This CDR3 has 15 residues. CDR1 is MNHEY and CDR2 is SVGEGT in the germline V gene. The germline V and J ends were trimmed by 0 bases and 4 bases, with 12 bases remaining between them. The CDR3 DNA is TGTGCCAGCAGTTACTCGACAGCCTTCAGCTATGGCTACACCTTC. Encoded protein: CASSYSTAFSYGYTF.

The chain couples TRBV5-1 to TRBJ1-2, with D perhaps matching TRBD1 (5 bases). The CDR3 consists of 12 residues. The ends were cut back, 2 bases at V and 7 bases at J, with 9 bases in the middle. Germline V lookup: CDR1 SGHRS, CDR2 YFSETQ. For the CDR3, the DNA is TGCGCCAGCAGCTTCCAGGGCAGTGGCTACACCTTC. It specifies CASSFQGSGYTF. Complete variable domain (other parts from reference TRBV5-1 and TRBJ1-2): KAGVTQTPRYLIKTRGQQVTLSCSPISGHRSVSWYQQTPGQGLQFLFEYFSETQRNKGNFPGRFSGRQFSNSRSEMNVSTLELGDSALYLCASSFQGSGYTFGSGTRLTVV.

The genes are TRBV7-6 and TRBJ1-5; D may be TRBD1 (5 bases). The V end was cut by 6 bases, the J end by 0 bases, with 12 bases between. Germline lookup yields CDR1 SGHVS and CDR2 FNYEAQ. The CDR3 is 15 amino acids. CDR3 in DNA: TGTGCCAGCAGTCAGGACACTTATAGCAATCAGCCCCAGCATTTT. This gives the protein CASSQDTYSNQPQHF.

The J gene is TRBJ2-7, the V gene TRBV5-1; 11 bases map to TRBD1. V lost 4 bases and J lost 3; bases outside the gene matches: 3. Per germline, CDR1 SGHRS and CDR2 YFSETQ. CDR3 length: 14 amino acids. CDR3 amino acids: CASSIGTGGYEQYF. CDR3 sequence (DNA): TGCGCCAGCAGCATAGGGACAGGGGGCTACGAGCAGTACTTC.

This clone appeared once. V usage is TRBV9 and J usage is TRBJ1-1; D may be TRBD1 (5 bases). The V gene's germline CDR1 is SGDLS and CDR2 YYNGEE. This CDR3 contains 16 residues. V was pared by 3 bases and J by 0 bases, with 15 bases between. The CDR3 sequence: CASSATQRGMNTEAFF. The CDR3 DNA follows: TGTGCCAGCAGCGCCACCCAAAGGGGTATGAACACTGAAGCTTTCTTT. Drawing the rest from reference TRBV9 and TRBJ1-1, the complete variable domain is DSGVTQTPKHLITATGQRVTLRCSPRSGDLSVYWYQQSLDQGLQFLIQYYNGEERAKGNILERFSAQQFPDLHSELNLSSLELGDSALYFCASSATQRGMNTEAFFGQGTRLTVV.

The chain recombines TRBV19 with TRBJ2-2; TRBD1 aligns across 8 bases. V lost 9 bases, J lost 4 bases, and 7 bases stayed unmatched. Germline loops: CDR1 LNHDA, CDR2 SQIVND (reference sequence). There are 14 residues in the CDR3. Here the CDR3 reads CASTGQGATGELFF. DNA for the CDR3: TGTGCCAGCACCGGACAGGGAGCCACCGGGGAGCTGTTTTTT.